The 21 T cell receptor beta chains reported below all come from one sample, sequenced in a study of lymphopenia after photon versus proton radiotherapy. Assay used: immunoSEQ multiplex PCR; TCRdb lists only in-frame clones, some missing. Of 68,000 or so clones listed, approximately 90% are singletons. The sample here was peripheral blood, taken from a patient treated with photon-based radiotherapy. The receptors shown here come from an older woman with pancreatic cancer.

V usage is TRBV7-8 and J usage is TRBJ2-1, with TRBD2 identical over 11 bases. Trimming removed 1 base from V and 6 bases from J; junction bases left unmatched: 2. The CDR3 is 15 residues long. Germline assignment: CDR1 SGHVS and CDR2 FQNEAQ. CDR3 sequence: CASSLGLAGSNEQFF. In DNA, the CDR3 is TGTGCCAGCAGCTTAGGACTAGCGGGGTCCAATGAGCAGTTCTTC.

This rearrangement joins TRBV27 to TRBJ1-4; unclear D gene. V lost 6 bases and J lost 2, with 13 bases in between. Germline V gives CDR1 MNHEY, CDR2 SMNVEV (reference sequence). The CDR3 spans 15 residues. The DNA of the CDR3 is TGTGCCAGCAGCCCCTCCCGGGTCACTAATGAAAAACTGTTTTTT. It encodes CASSPSRVTNEKLFF. The full variable domain, its missing parts supplied by reference TRBV27 and TRBJ1-4, is EAQVTQNPRYLITVTGKKLTVTCSQNMNHEYMSWYRQDPGLGLRQIYYSMNVEVTDKGDVPEGYKVSRKEKRNFPLILESPSPNQTSLYFCASSPSRVTNEKLFFGSGTQLSVL.

The chain joins TRBV5-4 to TRBJ1-2; 10 bases agree with TRBD1. CDR3 length: 15 amino acids. Trimming at V came to 0 bases and at J to 6 bases, leaving 5 bases not matched to a gene. CDR1 is SGHNT, CDR2 YYREEE, per germline (reference sequence). In DNA, the CDR3 is TGTGCCAGCAGCTTGGAGGGGGACAGGGGCGATGGCTACACCTTC. Translated, it gives CASSLEGDRGDGYTF.

The chain links TRBV5-4 to TRBJ1-1; 8 positions agree with TRBD1. Germline V gene lookup returns CDR1 SGHNT and CDR2 YYREEE (reference sequence). The CDR3 runs to 14 residues. J lost 1 base, V lost 2 bases, and 1 base had no gene match. The CDR3 loop reads CASSFGTGNTEAFF. The CDR3 bases are TGTGCCAGCAGCTTTGGGACAGGGAACACTGAAGCTTTCTTT.

The chain links TRBV5-4 to TRBJ1-4; the D gene is possibly TRBD1 (5 bases). V lost 3 bases and J 7 bases, leaving 13 bases between the germline ends. Germline loops: CDR1 SGHNT, CDR2 YYREEE (reference sequence). The CDR3 totals 14 residues. Here the CDR3 reads CASSSPMGGEKLFF. DNA of the CDR3: TGTGCCAGCAGCTCCCCGATGGGGGGTGAAAAACTGTTTTTT.

This CDR3 reads CASSFVYRDSRGEQYF. The CDR3 DNA reads TGTGCCAGCAGCTTTGTTTACCGGGACTCCCGAGGCGAGCAGTACTTC. This chain links TRBV5-6 with TRBJ2-7, with a weak D call TRBD2 (6 bases). Germline V gives CDR1 SGHDT, CDR2 YYEEEE. There are 16 residues in the CDR3. V was pared by 2 bases and J by 6 bases, with 21 bases between.

This chain connects TRBV15 to TRBJ2-5, with D perhaps matching TRBD1 (5 bases). Trimming left V 1 base short and J 1 base short, with 7 bases between. The CDR3 runs to 14 residues. Germline V gives CDR1 LNHNV, CDR2 YYDKDF (reference sequence). CDR3 amino acids: CATSRGQSQETQYF. CDR3 sequence (DNA): TGTGCCACCAGCAGAGGACAGTCCCAAGAGACCCAGTACTTC.

This rearrangement joins TRBV7-2 to TRBJ1-2, with D possibly TRBD1 on 5 matching bases. There are 13 residues in the CDR3. V was clipped by 5 bases and J by 7 bases, with 14 bases between them. Germline lookup yields CDR1 SGHTA and CDR2 FQGNSA. DNA of the CDR3: TGTGCCAGCAGCCGTGGGGGGTGGGGTGGCTACACCTTC. Translation: CASSRGGWGGYTF.

The J gene is TRBJ2-7, the V gene TRBV28; D is ambiguous. This CDR3 is built from 12 residues. Trimming removed 3 bases from V and 0 bases from J, with 3 bases in between. The germline V gene encodes CDR1 MDHEN and CDR2 SYDVKM. CDR3 in amino acids: CASSFGSYEQYF. Written as DNA, the CDR3 is TGTGCCAGCAGTTTCGGCTCCTACGAGCAGTACTTC.

V is TRBV5-6 and J is TRBJ2-3; D is unclear. Trimming took off 4 bases at V and 2 bases at J, with 11 bases between the two ends. CDR3 length: 14 amino acids. Germline V gene lookup returns CDR1 SGHDT and CDR2 YYEEEE. This chain's CDR3 is CASSPVRSTDTQYF. CDR3 nucleotide sequence: TGTGCCAGCAGCCCCGTACGGTCCACAGATACGCAGTATTTT.

The chain carries TRBV30 and TRBJ1-5, with D possibly matching TRBD1 (5 bases). The CDR3 totals 14 residues. V was shortened by 0 bases and J by 5 bases, with 11 bases between the two germline ends. In germline, CDR1 is GTSNPN, CDR2 SVGIG (reference sequence). The CDR3 sequence is CAWSVWGVDQPQHF. The CDR3 nucleotides read TGTGCCTGGAGTGTGTGGGGGGTCGATCAGCCCCAGCATTTT.

This clone was recorded only once. The chain links TRBV5-1 to TRBJ2-1; no definite D call. V was cut by 0 bases and J by 5 bases, with 9 bases left in between. CDR1 and CDR2 (germline): SGHRS, YFSETQ. This CDR3 contains 14 residues. CDR3 amino acids: CASSLGQINNEQFF. CDR3 DNA sequence: TGCGCCAGCAGCTTGGGGCAGATCAACAATGAGCAGTTCTTC.

The chain has TRBV20-1 and TRBJ2-7; 8 bases map to TRBD1. This CDR3 has 11 amino acids. Per the germline V gene, CDR1 is DFQATT and CDR2 is SNEGSKA (reference sequence). V shed 6 bases and J 5 bases; nucleotides not matched to a gene: 3. For the CDR3, the DNA is TGCAGTGCCGGGACAGGCGACGAGCAGTACTTC. This codes for CSAGTGDEQYF.

This clone has a single count. The chain uses TRBV14 and TRBJ2-7; a possible D gene is TRBD2 (6 bases). CDR3 length: 12 residues. V lost 5 bases and J 12 bases, leaving 17 bases between the germline ends. From germline, CDR1 is SGHDN and CDR2 FVKESK. The CDR3 here is CASSYGGSQPYF. The DNA of the CDR3 is TGTGCCAGCAGCTATGGGGGGTCCCAACCGTACTTC.

This rearrangement joins TRBV27 to TRBJ2-1, with D unclear. CDR1 is MNHEY and CDR2 is SMNVEV in the germline V gene (reference sequence). Trimming removed 3 bases at V and 7 bases at J, with 7 bases between. This CDR3 has 12 residues. Here the CDR3 reads CASSLAQNEQFF. CDR3 DNA sequence: TGTGCCAGCAGTTTGGCACAAAATGAGCAGTTCTTC.

This chain uses TRBV6-5 with TRBJ1-2, with D possibly matching TRBD1 (6 bases). V was pared by 7 bases and J by 7 bases, with 19 bases between. There are 14 residues in the CDR3. The germline V gene encodes CDR1 MNHEY and CDR2 SVGAGI. CDR3 nucleotide sequence: TGTGCCAGCACTTTACGGGGGGCCCACTGTGGCTACACCTTC. This sequence encodes CASTLRGAHCGYTF.

This sequence joins TRBV7-2 and TRBJ2-1; 9 bases map to TRBD2. The CDR3 is 14 residues long. V was clipped by 4 bases and J by 9 bases; unmatched bases: 7. Germline CDR1 is SGHTA and CDR2 is FQGNSA. The CDR3 is CASSSTGLAGEQFF. CDR3 DNA sequence: TGTGCCAGCAGCTCCACGGGACTAGCCGGTGAGCAGTTCTTC.

This chain uses TRBV9 with TRBJ1-1; a weak D match, TRBD1 (6 bases). Per the germline V gene, CDR1 is SGDLS and CDR2 is YYNGEE. Trimming removed 4 bases at V and 1 base at J, with 11 bases between. The CDR3 runs 14 residues. CDR3: CASSLRQANTEAFF. The CDR3 region has the DNA TGTGCCAGCAGCTTGCGACAGGCGAACACTGAAGCTTTCTTT.

The chain couples TRBV2 to TRBJ2-1; 8 nucleotides match TRBD2. The CDR3 is 14 amino acids. The germline gives CDR1 SNHLY, CDR2 FYNNEI. Trimming at V came to 7 bases and at J to 5 bases, leaving 7 bases not matched to a gene. This CDR3 is CASKTTSANNEQFF. DNA for the CDR3: TGTGCCAGCAAGACGACTAGCGCAAACAATGAGCAGTTCTTC.

The chain joins TRBV6-5 to TRBJ2-5; D call uncertain. The J call may be faulty, since TRBJ2-7 better matches the DNA end. This CDR3 is 14 amino acids long. Germline V CDR1 and CDR2: MNHEY, SVGAGI. The CDR3 region has the DNA TGTGCCAGCAGTTACTCTGGCGGTAACTACGAGCAGTACTTC. Translating it yields CASSYSGGNYEQYF.

This clone appeared a single time. The chain combines TRBV28 with TRBJ1-5; 7 nucleotides align to TRBD1. V was pared by 8 bases and J by 2 bases, with 9 bases of the junction left unmatched. CDR1 is MDHEN, CDR2 SYDVKM, per germline. The CDR3 is 15 amino acids. CDR3 bases: TGTGCCAGCGTATCTTCTACAGGGGGCAATCAGCCCCAGCATTTT. Protein sequence: CASVSSTGGNQPQHF.